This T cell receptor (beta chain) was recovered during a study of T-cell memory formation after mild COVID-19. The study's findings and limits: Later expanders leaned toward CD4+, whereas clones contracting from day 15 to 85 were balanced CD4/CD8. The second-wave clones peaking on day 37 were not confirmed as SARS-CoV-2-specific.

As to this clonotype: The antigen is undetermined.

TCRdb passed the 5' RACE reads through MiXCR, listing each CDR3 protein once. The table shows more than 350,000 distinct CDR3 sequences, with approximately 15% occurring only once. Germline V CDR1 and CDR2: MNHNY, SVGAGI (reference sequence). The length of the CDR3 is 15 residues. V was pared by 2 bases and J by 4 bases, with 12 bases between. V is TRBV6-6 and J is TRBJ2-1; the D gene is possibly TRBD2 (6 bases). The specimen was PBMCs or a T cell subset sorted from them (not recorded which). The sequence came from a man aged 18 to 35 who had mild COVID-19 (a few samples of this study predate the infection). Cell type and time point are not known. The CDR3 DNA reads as TGTGCCAGCAGTTACGGGCGGGGAGAGTACAATGAGCAGTTCTTC. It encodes CASSYGRGEYNEQFF.